This entry lists 32 T cell receptor beta chains sequenced from one sample in a study of cytomegalovirus exposure and HLA in healthy donors. The study ran its PCR with 60 Vbeta and 13 Jbeta primers. Produced via immunoSEQ multiplex PCR; TCRdb's table is partial and in-frame only. The repertoire holds around 180,000 clones, about 79% seen once, with around 1.2% in the top ten. The sequenced sample was PBMCs. The source is a girl aged 2 to 10 in good health and CMV-seropositive.

This chain links TRBV25-1 with TRBJ2-7; TRBD1 aligns across 7 bases. The V segment lost 3 bases and the J segment 0 bases; nucleotides outside the gene matches: 5. The CDR3 contains 15 residues. Per the germline V gene, CDR1 is MGHDK and CDR2 is SYGVNS. DNA for the CDR3: TGTGCCAGCAGTGATTCGGGACAGCGCTCCTACGAGCAGTACTTC. Its protein is CASSDSGQRSYEQYF.

The V call is TRBV6-6, the J call TRBJ2-7; TRBD1 matches 9 bases. Trimming cost V 7 bases and J 2 bases; bases outside gene matches: 6. Per germline, CDR1 MNHNY and CDR2 SVGAGI (reference sequence). The CDR3 consists of 14 residues. The CDR3 loop reads CASKKDRGTYEQYF. In DNA, the CDR3 is TGTGCCAGCAAGAAGGACAGGGGAACCTACGAGCAGTACTTC.

The chain employs TRBV7-2 and TRBJ2-3; no reliable D call. The V gene's germline CDR1 is SGHTA and CDR2 FQGNSA. V lost 5 bases and J 2 bases, leaving 8 bases between the germline ends. The CDR3 spans 13 residues. The chain's CDR3 is CASSGRFTDTQYF. CDR3 nucleotide sequence: TGTGCCAGCAGCGGCAGATTCACAGATACGCAGTATTTT. Based on the CDR3 plus reference TRBV7-2 and TRBJ2-3, the full variable domain is GAGVSQSPSNKVTEKGKDVELRCDPISGHTALYWYRQSLGQGLEFLIYFQGNSAPDKSGLPSDRFSAERTGGSVSTLTIQRTQQEDSAVYLCASSGRFTDTQYFGPGTRLTVL.

In its sample, this clone was seen once. The chain joins TRBV18 to TRBJ2-5; 11 bases match TRBD2. The CDR3 has 16 amino acids. Germline lookup yields CDR1 KGHSH and CDR2 LQKENI. The ends lost 3 bases at V and 5 bases at J; junction bases unmatched: 8. This CDR3 is CASSPKTSGSSETQYF. CDR3 nucleotides: TGTGCCAGCTCACCGAAAACTAGCGGGAGCTCTGAGACCCAGTACTTC.

This clone was observed once. The rearrangement links TRBV5-8 to TRBJ1-4; 7 bases map to TRBD1. V lost 4 bases, J lost 5 bases, and 2 bases stayed unmatched. From germline, CDR1 is SGHTS and CDR2 YDEGEE. There are 13 residues in the CDR3. This CDR3 reads CASSTGANEKLFF. In DNA, the CDR3 is TGTGCCAGCAGCACAGGGGCGAATGAAAAACTGTTTTTT. Based on the CDR3 plus reference TRBV5-8 and TRBJ1-4, the full variable domain is EAGVTQSPTHLIKTRGQQATLRCSPISGHTSVYWYQQALGLGLQFLLWYDEGEERNRGNFPPRFSGRQFPNYSSELNVNALELEDSALYLCASSTGANEKLFFGSGTQLSVL.

The J gene is TRBJ2-5, the V gene TRBV28, with a possible D match to TRBD1 (5 bases). The CDR3 extends over 14 amino acids. The V gene lost 4 bases and the J gene lost 0 bases, with 9 bases spanning the gap. The germline gives CDR1 MDHEN, CDR2 SYDVKM. CDR3 amino acids: CASSSPGNQETQYF. The CDR3 coding sequence is TGTGCCAGCAGTTCCCCAGGGAACCAAGAGACCCAGTACTTC. Together with reference TRBV28 and TRBJ2-5, the CDR3 gives the full variable domain: DVKVTQSSRYLVKRTGEKVFLECVQDMDHENMFWYRQDPGLGLRLIYFSYDVKMKEKGDIPEGYSVSREKKERFSLILESASTNQTSMYLCASSSPGNQETQYFGPGTRLLVL.

On this clone itself: The sample carries other DNA sequences with the same CDR3. The chain joins TRBV10-1 to TRBJ1-5; possibly TRBD1 for D (5 bases). The V end lost 8 bases, the J end lost 4 bases, and 9 bases lay between the germline ends. CDR1 is WNHNN, CDR2 SYGVQD, per germline (reference sequence). This CDR3 region has 12 residues. For the CDR3, the DNA is TGCGCCAGCGGGCAGGGAAATCAGCCCCAGCATTTT. Translating gives CASGQGNQPQHF.

The gene calls are TRBV6-1 and TRBJ2-7, with D possibly being TRBD1 (5 bases). Germline lookup yields CDR1 MNHNS and CDR2 SASEGT. Trimming took 2 bases from V and 3 from J, leaving 11 bases between them. The CDR3 is 14 residues long. CDR3 nucleotide sequence: TGTGCCAGCAGTGAATGGGCAGGGATCTACGAGCAGTACTTC. This encodes CASSEWAGIYEQYF.

The CDR3 sequence is CAWSTPGEGWNIQYF. CDR3 nucleotides: TGTGCCTGGAGTACCCCGGGGGAGGGGTGGAACATTCAGTACTTC. The rearrangement joins TRBV30 to TRBJ2-4; TRBD2 aligns across 7 bases. V shed 2 bases and J 7 bases; nucleotides not matched to a gene: 11. The CDR3 has 15 amino acids. Per germline, CDR1 GTSNPN and CDR2 SVGIG (reference sequence).

The chain links TRBV7-2 to TRBJ1-2; 8 nucleotides align to TRBD1. Trimming took 4 bases from V and 1 from J; bases not matched to a gene: 11. This CDR3 contains 17 residues. CDR1 and CDR2 (germline): SGHTA, FQGNSA. In nucleotides, the CDR3 is TGTGCCAGCAGCTGGACAGGGAATATTCTACTTAACTATGGCTACACCTTC. Translated: CASSWTGNILLNYGYTF.

The V call is TRBV5-1, the J call TRBJ1-2; no clear D. CDR3 length: 17 residues. Per the germline V gene, CDR1 is SGHRS and CDR2 is YFSETQ. Trimming removed 0 bases at V and 0 bases at J, with 15 bases between. The CDR3: CASSLAGEGRANYGYTF. CDR3 bases: TGCGCCAGCAGCTTGGCCGGGGAAGGCAGAGCTAACTATGGCTACACCTTC.

The chain couples TRBV27 to TRBJ1-4; D not certain. Germline CDR1 MNHEY, CDR2 SMNVEV (reference sequence). V dropped 4 bases and J dropped 3 bases, with 12 bases sitting between them. The CDR3 has 15 amino acids. The CDR3 loop reads CASSSLERPNEKLFF. The CDR3 DNA sequence: TGTGCCAGCAGTTCCCTGGAGAGACCTAATGAAAAACTGTTTTTT.

This chain links TRBV4-1 with TRBJ2-1; tentative D call: TRBD1 (6 bases). This CDR3 has 13 amino acids. Trimming shortened V by 2 bases and J by 5 bases, and 7 bases separated the two germline ends. Germline V gene sequence: CDR1 MGHRA, CDR2 YSYEKL. The chain's CDR3 is CASSQHRDNEQFF. The DNA of the CDR3 is TGCGCCAGCAGCCAACACAGGGACAATGAGCAGTTCTTC.

The chain combines TRBV7-3 with TRBJ2-5, with D possibly TRBD2 on 6 matching bases. TRBJ2-7 explains the end of the DNA better; the J call may be wrong. The CDR3 length is 13 residues. Germline-derived CDR1 and CDR2 are SGHTA and FQGTGA. The CDR3 region is CASSSLWGDEQYF. CDR3 DNA sequence: TGTGCCAGCAGCTCTTTATGGGGGGACGAGCAGTACTTC.

The chain combines TRBV29-1 with TRBJ2-2; 10 bases line up with TRBD1. With V trimmed by 7 bases and J by 5 bases, 10 bases remained unmatched. This CDR3 spans 15 amino acids. Looked up from germline, CDR1 is SQVTM and CDR2 is ANQGSEA. The CDR3 protein is CSEFQTGGWTGELFF. In nucleotides, the CDR3 is TGCAGCGAATTCCAGACAGGGGGCTGGACCGGGGAGCTGTTTTTT.

J is TRBJ1-2 and V is TRBV6-1; D unclear. The germline V gene encodes CDR1 MNHNS and CDR2 SASEGT. V was pared by 7 bases and J by 9 bases, with 24 bases between. This CDR3 is 15 amino acids long. The CDR3 bases are TGTGCCAGCACCCCCTCGACACACCCTACCCCCAGCTACACCTTC. This gives the protein CASTPSTHPTPSYTF.

This clone was observed a few times. This rearrangement joins TRBV5-1 to TRBJ1-2, with a weak D call TRBD1 (6 bases). CDR1 is SGHRS and CDR2 is YFSETQ in the germline V gene. The CDR3 covers 15 residues. With 0 bases removed from V and 9 bases from J, the gap between germline ends came to 18 bases. Written as DNA, the CDR3 is TGCGCCAGCAGCTTGGCGGAACAGGGATGGAGGAGCTACACCTTC. This gives the protein CASSLAEQGWRSYTF. Full variable domain (missing parts from reference TRBV5-1 and TRBJ1-2): KAGVTQTPRYLIKTRGQQVTLSCSPISGHRSVSWYQQTPGQGLQFLFEYFSETQRNKGNFPGRFSGRQFSNSRSEMNVSTLELGDSALYLCASSLAEQGWRSYTFGSGTRLTVV.

This chain links TRBV5-1 with TRBJ2-1, with a tentative D call TRBD1 (5 bases). Trimming cost V 5 bases and J 0 bases, with 12 bases left between them. Germline CDR1 and CDR2: SGHRS and YFSETQ. There are 15 residues in the CDR3. The CDR3 spells CASRRQTDSYNEQFF. The CDR3 nucleotides read TGCGCCAGCAGGCGACAGACAGACTCCTACAATGAGCAGTTCTTC.

The chain links TRBV4-1 to TRBJ1-5, with D perhaps TRBD1 (5 bases). There are 15 residues in the CDR3. Between the trimmed V and J ends, which lost 1 base and 5 bases, there was a span of 12 bases. Per the germline V gene, CDR1 is MGHRA and CDR2 is YSYEKL. CDR3 nucleotide sequence: TGCGCCAGCAGCCAAGCAAGGGGTGGGGATCAGCCCCAGCATTTT. Translation: CASSQARGGDQPQHF.

The rearrangement uses TRBV19 and TRBJ1-4; a possible D gene is TRBD1 (5 bases). The CDR3 runs to 13 residues. V was trimmed by 7 bases and J by 7 bases, leaving 13 bases between them. Germline lookup yields CDR1 LNHDA and CDR2 SQIVND (reference sequence). This CDR3 is CASNKGRGEKLFF. As DNA, the CDR3 is TGTGCCAGTAATAAGGGGCGCGGTGAAAAACTGTTTTTT.

The CDR3 reads CASSDRNNEQFF. In nucleotides, the CDR3 is TGTGCCAGCAGTGACAGAAACAATGAGCAGTTCTTC. The J gene is TRBJ2-1, the V gene TRBV6-1, with D hard to call. The CDR3 is 12 residues long. The V end was cut by 3 bases, the J end by 5 bases, with 5 bases between. The germline V gene encodes CDR1 MNHNS and CDR2 SASEGT.

This chain links TRBV4-1 with TRBJ2-4; TRBD2 matches 13 bases. The CDR3 spans 19 residues. The germline V gene encodes CDR1 MGHRA and CDR2 YSYEKL. V gave up 0 bases and J gave up 0 bases; unmatched junction bases: 5. The CDR3, as DNA: TGCGCCAGCAGCCAAGAGGAACTAGCGGGAGGGTTAGCCAAAAACATTCAGTACTTC. Translation gives CASSQEELAGGLAKNIQYF.

The rearrangement joins TRBV4-2 to TRBJ1-2, with D possibly TRBD1 on 5 matching bases. The CDR3 extends over 16 amino acids. V lost 1 base to trimming and J lost 4 bases, with 16 bases between them. Germline values: CDR1 LGHNA, CDR2 YNFKEQ. The CDR3 nucleotides are TGTGCCAGCAGCCAAGTTAGTGGGGCTGGCGGCTATGGCTACACCTTC. Translating gives CASSQVSGAGGYGYTF.

This chain uses TRBV5-1 with TRBJ2-1; D is possibly TRBD1 (5 bases). CDR3 length: 13 amino acids. Germline V gives CDR1 SGHRS, CDR2 YFSETQ. The V end was cut by 2 bases, the J end by 7 bases, with 10 bases between. CDR3 sequence (DNA): TGCGCCAGCAGCTTATGGCAGGGTAATGAGCAGTTCTTC. It yields the protein CASSLWQGNEQFF.

The rearrangement joins TRBV6-1 to TRBJ2-1; 7 positions match TRBD2. Per the germline V gene, CDR1 is MNHNS and CDR2 is SASEGT. This CDR3 spans 13 amino acids. Trimming removed 3 bases from V and 9 bases from J; junction bases left unmatched: 5. The CDR3 protein is CASSDVGGGEQFF. CDR3 nucleotide sequence: TGTGCCAGCAGTGATGTTGGGGGGGGTGAGCAGTTCTTC.

The rearrangement uses TRBV10-3 and TRBJ1-1; TRBD1 is a possible D gene (5 bases). The V gene lost 9 bases and the J gene lost 4 bases, with 12 bases spanning the gap. CDR1 and CDR2 (germline): ENHRY, SYGVKD. This CDR3 spans 12 amino acids. The CDR3 DNA reads as TGTGCCATAAGCCCCGGGGGCACTGAAGCTTTCTTT. Protein: CAISPGGTEAFF.

The chain recombines TRBV2 with TRBJ2-7, with a tentative D call TRBD2 (7 bases). V lost 6 bases and J 4 bases, leaving 16 bases between the germline ends. This CDR3 has 14 amino acids. Germline CDR1 SNHLY, CDR2 FYNNEI. In DNA, the CDR3 is TGTGCCAGCAGGAAGGGGGGGTTTGGGTACGAGCAGTACTTC. It translates to CASRKGGFGYEQYF.

V is TRBV11-2 and J is TRBJ2-7; 13 bases align to TRBD2. CDR1 and CDR2 from the germline V gene are SGHAT and FQNNGV. J gave up 9 bases and V 2 bases, and 7 bases lay outside the gene matches. The CDR3 is 15 residues long. The CDR3 DNA is TGTGCCAGCAGCTTACCCGGACTAGCGGGAGTTTGGCAGTACTTC. Amino acids: CASSLPGLAGVWQYF.

This clone is a singleton in its sample. This chain connects TRBV27 to TRBJ1-4; tentatively, D is TRBD1 (6 bases). CDR1 and CDR2 from the germline V gene are MNHEY and SMNVEV (reference sequence). The V end lost 5 bases, the J end lost 7 bases, and 20 bases lay between the germline ends. This CDR3 contains 16 residues. The CDR3 protein is CASSPGTPRRGEKLFF. DNA of the CDR3: TGTGCCAGCAGTCCTGGGACACCTCGACGGGGTGAAAAACTGTTTTTT. The full variable domain, with the rest looked up from reference TRBV27 and TRBJ1-4, is EAQVTQNPRYLITVTGKKLTVTCSQNMNHEYMSWYRQDPGLGLRQIYYSMNVEVTDKGDVPEGYKVSRKEKRNFPLILESPSPNQTSLYFCASSPGTPRRGEKLFFGSGTQLSVL.

This clone was found once. The gene calls are TRBV5-5 and TRBJ2-3, with D perhaps matching TRBD1 (6 bases). Germline lookup yields CDR1 SGHKS and CDR2 YYEKEE (reference sequence). CDR3 size: 14 residues. The V end was cut by 0 bases, the J end by 6 bases, with 11 bases between. CDR3 nucleotides: TGTGCCAGCAGCTTGGGGGGGCTCGGGGATACGCAGTATTTT. It codes for CASSLGGLGDTQYF.

The V call is TRBV18, the J call TRBJ2-1; unclear D gene. The V and J ends lost 1 base and 2 bases respectively, with 9 bases between them. This CDR3 region has 15 residues. CDR1 is KGHSH, CDR2 LQKENI, per germline. The CDR3 region is CASSPRTVTYNEQFF. The CDR3 bases are TGTGCCAGCTCACCACGAACAGTAACCTACAATGAGCAGTTCTTC.

The chain links TRBV5-1 to TRBJ2-1, with D possibly TRBD1 on 6 matching bases. Trimming cost V 2 bases and J 4 bases, with 13 bases left between them. This CDR3 comprises 15 residues. In germline, CDR1 is SGHRS, CDR2 YFSETQ. The CDR3 DNA sequence: TGCGCCAGCAGCTTAAGTGGGGGCTTTTACAATGAGCAGTTCTTC. Amino acids: CASSLSGGFYNEQFF.